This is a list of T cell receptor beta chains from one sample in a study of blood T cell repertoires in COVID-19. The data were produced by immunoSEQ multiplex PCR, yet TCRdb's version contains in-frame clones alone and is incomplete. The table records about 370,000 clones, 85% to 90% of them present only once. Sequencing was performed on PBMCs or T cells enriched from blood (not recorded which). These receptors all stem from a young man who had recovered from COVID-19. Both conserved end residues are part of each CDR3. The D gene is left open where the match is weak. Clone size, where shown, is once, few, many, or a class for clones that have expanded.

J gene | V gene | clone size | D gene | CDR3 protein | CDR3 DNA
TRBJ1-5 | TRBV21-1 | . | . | CASSKEVGRRQPQHF | TGTGCCAGCAGCAAAGAAGTAGGGAGACGTCAGCCCCAGCATTTT
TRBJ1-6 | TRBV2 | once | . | CASRVDISPLHF | TGTGCCAGCAGGGTGGACATTTCACCCCTCCACTTT
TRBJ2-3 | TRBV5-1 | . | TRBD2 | CASSFPGRGDTQYF | TGCGCCAGCAGCTTCCCCGGGAGGGGAGATACGCAGTATTTT
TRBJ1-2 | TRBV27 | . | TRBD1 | CASNKQGAQNGYTF | TGTGCCAGCAATAAACAGGGGGCCCAAAATGGCTACACCTTC
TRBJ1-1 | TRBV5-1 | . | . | CASSAGPPGSTEAFF | TGCGCCAGCAGCGCCGGGCCCCCGGGATCCACTGAAGCTTTCTTT
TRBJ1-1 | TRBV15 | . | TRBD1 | CATSRDSGTGVAAFF | TGTGCCACCAGCAGAGATAGTGGGACAGGGGTAGCAGCTTTCTTT
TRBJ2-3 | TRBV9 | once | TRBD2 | CASSETSSATDTQYF | TGTGCCAGCAGCGAGACTAGCTCGGCCACAGATACGCAGTATTTT
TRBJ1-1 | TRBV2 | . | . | CASSLNRGNTEAFF | TGTGCCAGCAGCCTCAATCGGGGGAACACTGAAGCTTTCTTT
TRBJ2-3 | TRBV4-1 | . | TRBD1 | CASSQAGTGQTDTQYF | TGCGCCAGCAGCCAAGCCGGGACAGGTCAAACAGATACGCAGTATTTT
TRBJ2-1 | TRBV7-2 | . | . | CASSDWMDFYNEQFF | TGTGCCAGCAGCGACTGGATGGATTTCTACAATGAGCAGTTCTTC
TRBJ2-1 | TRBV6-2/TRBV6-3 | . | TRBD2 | CASSLPSGSYNEQFF | TGTGCCAGCAGCCTCCCTAGCGGGTCCTACAATGAGCAGTTCTTC
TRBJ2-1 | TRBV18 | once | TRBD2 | CASSSLAGNEQFF | TGTGCCAGCTCTTCGCTAGCGGGCAATGAGCAGTTCTTC
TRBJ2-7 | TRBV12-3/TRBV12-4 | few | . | CASSSLRTYEQYF | TGTGCCAGCAGTTCCCTGCGAACCTACGAGCAGTACTTC
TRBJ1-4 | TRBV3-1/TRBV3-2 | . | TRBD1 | CASSQDRAPRTGGTNEKLFF | TGTGCCAGCAGCCAAGATCGGGCCCCTCGGACAGGGGGAACTAATGAAAAACTGTTTTTT
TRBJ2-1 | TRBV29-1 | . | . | CSVESSRNSHSYNEQFF | TGCAGCGTTGAGTCTAGCCGAAATTCCCACTCCTACAATGAGCAGTTCTTC
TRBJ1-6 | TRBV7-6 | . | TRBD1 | CASSSTGDRGAPLHF | TGTGCCAGCAGCTCTACAGGGGACAGGGGGGCACCCCTCCACTTT
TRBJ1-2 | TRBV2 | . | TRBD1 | CASSEMGQGSYGYTF | TGTGCCAGCAGTGAAATGGGACAGGGGAGCTATGGCTACACCTTC
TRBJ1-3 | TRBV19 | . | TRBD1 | CASSSTPGQGATGNTIYF | TGTGCCAGTAGTAGTACGCCGGGACAGGGGGCCACTGGAAACACCATATATTTT
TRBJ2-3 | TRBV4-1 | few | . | CASSQDGLADTQYF | TGCGCCAGCAGCCAAGATGGTCTAGCAGATACGCAGTATTTT
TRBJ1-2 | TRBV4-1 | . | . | CASSQGRVSDGYTF | TGCGCCAGCAGCCAAGGCAGGGTATCGGATGGCTACACCTTC
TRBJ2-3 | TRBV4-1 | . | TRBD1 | CASSQDPGTGATDTQYF | TGCGCCAGCAGCCAAGATCCGGGGACAGGGGCCACAGATACGCAGTATTTT
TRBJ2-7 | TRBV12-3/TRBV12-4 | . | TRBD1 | CASRRQGPHEQYF | TGTGCCAGCAGGCGACAGGGCCCCCACGAGCAGTACTTC
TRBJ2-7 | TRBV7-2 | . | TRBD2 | CASSLGRGGKNEQYF | TGTGCCAGCAGCTTGGGTCGGGGGGGAAAGAACGAGCAGTACTTC
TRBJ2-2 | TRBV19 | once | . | CASSYRHSRVPTGELFF | TGTGCCAGTAGTTATAGACACTCGAGGGTCCCAACCGGGGAGCTGTTTTTT
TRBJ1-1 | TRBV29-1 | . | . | CSVVGFRGTEAFF | TGCAGCGTTGTAGGGTTTCGGGGGACTGAAGCTTTCTTT
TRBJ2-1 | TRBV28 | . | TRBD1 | CASRNPRQGWYNEQFF | TGTGCCAGCAGAAATCCCCGACAGGGCTGGTACAATGAGCAGTTCTTC
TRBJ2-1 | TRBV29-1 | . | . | CSVDPQGGGEQFF | TGCAGCGTCGACCCCCAGGGGGGAGGTGAGCAGTTCTTC
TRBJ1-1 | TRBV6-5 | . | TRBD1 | CASSSGTGGAAFF | TGTGCCAGCAGCTCCGGGACAGGGGGGGCCGCTTTCTTT